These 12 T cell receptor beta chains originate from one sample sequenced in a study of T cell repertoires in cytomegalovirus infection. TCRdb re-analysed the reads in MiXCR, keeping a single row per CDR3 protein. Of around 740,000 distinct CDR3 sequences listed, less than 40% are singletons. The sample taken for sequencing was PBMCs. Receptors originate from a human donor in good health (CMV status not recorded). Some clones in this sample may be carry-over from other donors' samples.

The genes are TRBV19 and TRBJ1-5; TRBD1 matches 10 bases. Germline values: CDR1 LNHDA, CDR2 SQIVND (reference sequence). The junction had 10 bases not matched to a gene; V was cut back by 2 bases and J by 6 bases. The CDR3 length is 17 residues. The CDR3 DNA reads TGTGCCAGTAGTATAAGGGGACAGGGGAAATTTGTTCAGCCCCAGCATTTT. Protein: CASSIRGQGKFVQPQHF.

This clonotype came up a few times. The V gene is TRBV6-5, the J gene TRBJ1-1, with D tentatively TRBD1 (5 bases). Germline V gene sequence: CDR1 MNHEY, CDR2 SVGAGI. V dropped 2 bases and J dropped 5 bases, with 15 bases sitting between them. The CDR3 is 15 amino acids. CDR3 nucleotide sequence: TGTGCCAGCAGTTACCAGACAGCTCGAGTAACTGAAGCTTTCTTT. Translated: CASSYQTARVTEAFF.

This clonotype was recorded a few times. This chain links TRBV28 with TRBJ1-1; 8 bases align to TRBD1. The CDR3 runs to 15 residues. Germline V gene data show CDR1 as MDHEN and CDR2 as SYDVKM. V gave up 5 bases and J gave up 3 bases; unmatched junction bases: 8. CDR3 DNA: TGTGCCAGCAGTCCCGATGGACAGGGTGACACTGAAGCTTTCTTT. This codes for CASSPDGQGDTEAFF.

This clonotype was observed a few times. The CDR3 sequence is CASRLGTSSHEQYF. Written as DNA, the CDR3 is TGTGCCAGCAGGCTGGGGACTAGCAGTCACGAGCAGTACTTC. J is TRBJ2-7 and V is TRBV6-1; TRBD2 matches at 9 bases. Trimming removed 6 bases from V and 5 bases from J; junction bases left unmatched: 8. Per germline, CDR1 MNHNS and CDR2 SASEGT. The CDR3 spans 14 residues.

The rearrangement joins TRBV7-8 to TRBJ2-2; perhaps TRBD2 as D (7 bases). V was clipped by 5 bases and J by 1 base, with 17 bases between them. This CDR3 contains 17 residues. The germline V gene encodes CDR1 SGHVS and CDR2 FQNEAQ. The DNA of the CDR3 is TGTGCCAGCAGCGGCATAGGGGGGAGGGGGAACACCGGGGAGCTGTTTTTT. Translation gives CASSGIGGRGNTGELFF.

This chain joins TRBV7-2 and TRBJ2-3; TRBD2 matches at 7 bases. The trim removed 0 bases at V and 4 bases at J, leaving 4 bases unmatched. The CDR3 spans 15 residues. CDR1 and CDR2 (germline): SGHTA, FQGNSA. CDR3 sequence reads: CASSLAAGRADTQYF. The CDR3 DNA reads TGTGCCAGCAGCTTAGCTGCGGGGAGGGCAGATACGCAGTATTTT.

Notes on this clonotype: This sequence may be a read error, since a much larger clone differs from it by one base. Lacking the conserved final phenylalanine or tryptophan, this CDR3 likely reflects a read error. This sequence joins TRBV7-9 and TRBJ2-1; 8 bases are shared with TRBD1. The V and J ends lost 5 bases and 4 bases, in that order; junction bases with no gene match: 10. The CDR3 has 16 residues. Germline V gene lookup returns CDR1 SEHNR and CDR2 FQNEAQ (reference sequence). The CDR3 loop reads CASSPAGTGTYNEQFL. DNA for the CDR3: TGTGCCAGCAGCCCGGCCGGGACAGGAACGTACAATGAGCAGTTCTTA.

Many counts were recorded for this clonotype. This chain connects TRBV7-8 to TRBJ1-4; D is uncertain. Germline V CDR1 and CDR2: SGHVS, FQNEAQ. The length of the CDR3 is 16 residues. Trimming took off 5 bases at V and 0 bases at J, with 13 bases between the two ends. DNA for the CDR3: TGTGCCAGCAGCCCGATGGTCAAGACAACTAATGAAAAACTGTTTTTT. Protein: CASSPMVKTTNEKLFF.

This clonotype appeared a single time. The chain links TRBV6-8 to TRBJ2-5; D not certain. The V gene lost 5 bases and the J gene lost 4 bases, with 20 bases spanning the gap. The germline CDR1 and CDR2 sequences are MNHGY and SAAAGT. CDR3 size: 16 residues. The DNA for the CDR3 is TGTGCCAGCAGTCTGACACCCGAGGCGCTGGCAGAGACCCAGTACTTC. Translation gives CASSLTPEALAETQYF.

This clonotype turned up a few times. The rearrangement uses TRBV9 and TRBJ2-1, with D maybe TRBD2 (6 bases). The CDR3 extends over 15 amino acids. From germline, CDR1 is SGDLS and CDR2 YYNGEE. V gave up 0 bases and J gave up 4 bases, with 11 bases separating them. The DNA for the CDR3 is TGTGCCAGCAGCGTAGGGGTTAGCGGATACAATGAGCAGTTCTTC. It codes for CASSVGVSGYNEQFF.

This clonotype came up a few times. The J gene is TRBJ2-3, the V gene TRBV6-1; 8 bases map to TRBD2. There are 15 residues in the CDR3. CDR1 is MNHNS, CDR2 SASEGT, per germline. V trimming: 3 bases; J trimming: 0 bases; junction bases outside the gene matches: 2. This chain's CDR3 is CASSERGVSTDTQYF. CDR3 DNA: TGTGCCAGCAGTGAGCGGGGGGTTAGCACAGATACGCAGTATTTT.

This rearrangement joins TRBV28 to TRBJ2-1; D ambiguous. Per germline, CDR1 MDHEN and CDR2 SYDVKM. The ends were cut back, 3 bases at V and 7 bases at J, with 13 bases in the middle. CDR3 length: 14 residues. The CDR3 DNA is TGTGCCAGCAGTTTTACGGAATTGGGAAATGAGCAGTTCTTC. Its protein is CASSFTELGNEQFF.